The TCR beta chain described here comes from a study of CD8+ T cells in alopecia areata. The treatment denotes: oral pan-JAK inhibitor, 5-10 mg twice daily. Sequencing templates came from extracted RNA that was reverse transcribed into cDNA. The repertoire was sequenced with immunoSEQ multiplex PCR; TCRdb's copy has only in-frame clones and lacks some. The sample shows about 160,000 clones, about two thirds of them seen only once. The germline CDR1 and CDR2 sequences are SGDLS and YYNGEE. V lost 0 bases and J 7 bases, leaving 11 bases between the germline ends. CDR3 length equals 14 residues. The TCR comes from a human donor with alopecia areata. The chain joins TRBV9 to TRBJ2-1, with no clear D. This specimen consisted of CD4+ T cells sorted from blood, obtained at week 4, from a patient treated with tofacitinib. The CDR3 reads CASSVGAVLNEQFF. CDR3 nucleotides: TGTGCCAGCAGCGTAGGGGCGGTACTAAATGAGCAGTTCTTC.